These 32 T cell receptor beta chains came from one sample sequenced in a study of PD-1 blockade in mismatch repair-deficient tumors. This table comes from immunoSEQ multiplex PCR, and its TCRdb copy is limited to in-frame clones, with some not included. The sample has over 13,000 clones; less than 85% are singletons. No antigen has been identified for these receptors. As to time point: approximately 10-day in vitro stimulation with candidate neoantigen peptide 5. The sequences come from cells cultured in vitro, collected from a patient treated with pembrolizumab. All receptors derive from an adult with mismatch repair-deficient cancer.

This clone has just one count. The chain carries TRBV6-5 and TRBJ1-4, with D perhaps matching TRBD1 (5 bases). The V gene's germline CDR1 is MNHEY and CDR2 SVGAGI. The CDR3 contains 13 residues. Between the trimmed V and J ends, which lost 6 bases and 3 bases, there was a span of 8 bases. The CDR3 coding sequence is TGTGCCAGCAGAGTGGGGCCTAATGAAAAACTGTTTTTT. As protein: CASRVGPNEKLFF.

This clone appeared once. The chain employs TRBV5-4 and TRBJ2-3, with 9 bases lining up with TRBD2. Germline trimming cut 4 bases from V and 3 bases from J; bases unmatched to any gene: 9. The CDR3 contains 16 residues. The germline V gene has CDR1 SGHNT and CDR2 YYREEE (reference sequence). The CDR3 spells CASSPPGGRGTDTQYF. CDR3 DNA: TGTGCCAGCAGCCCACCCGGCGGGAGGGGTACAGATACGCAGTATTTT.

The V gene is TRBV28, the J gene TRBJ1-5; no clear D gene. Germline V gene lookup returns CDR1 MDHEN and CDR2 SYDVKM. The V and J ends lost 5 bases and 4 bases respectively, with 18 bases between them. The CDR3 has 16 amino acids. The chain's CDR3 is CASSPMAEAGNQPQHF. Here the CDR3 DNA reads TGTGCCAGCAGTCCCATGGCAGAAGCGGGAAATCAGCCCCAGCATTTT.

In nucleotides, the CDR3 is TGTGCCAGCAGCTTTTTGGCTAGCGGCTCCTACGAGCAGTACTTC. Translation: CASSFLASGSYEQYF. The V gene is TRBV7-2, the J gene TRBJ2-7, with 7 bases lining up with TRBD2. Germline CDR1 reads SGHTA; CDR2 reads FQGNSA. The CDR3 is 15 residues long. The V and J ends lost 3 bases and 0 bases, in that order; junction bases with no gene match: 5.

CDR3 coding DNA: TGTGCCAGCAGTTCCACACAGGGCTATTTATTTTACAATGAGCAGTTCTTC. This gives the protein CASSSTQGYLFYNEQFF. V is TRBV27 and J is TRBJ2-1, with D possibly TRBD1 on 6 matching bases. CDR3 length: 17 residues. The V end was cut by 4 bases, the J end by 4 bases, with 20 bases between. Germline V gene data show CDR1 as MNHEY and CDR2 as SMNVEV (reference sequence).

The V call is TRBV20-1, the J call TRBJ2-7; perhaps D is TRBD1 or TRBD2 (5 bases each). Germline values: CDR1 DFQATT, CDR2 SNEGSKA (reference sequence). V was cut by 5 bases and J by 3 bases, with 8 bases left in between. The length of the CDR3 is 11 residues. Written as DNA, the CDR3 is TGCAGTGCTGGGGACGTCTACGAGCAGTACTTC. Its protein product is CSAGDVYEQYF.

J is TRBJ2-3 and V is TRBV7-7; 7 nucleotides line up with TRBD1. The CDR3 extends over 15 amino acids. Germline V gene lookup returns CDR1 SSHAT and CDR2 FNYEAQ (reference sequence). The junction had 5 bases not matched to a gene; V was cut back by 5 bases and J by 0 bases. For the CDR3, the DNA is TGTGCCAGCAGCCCTCAGGACAGGAGCACAGATACGCAGTATTTT. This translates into CASSPQDRSTDTQYF. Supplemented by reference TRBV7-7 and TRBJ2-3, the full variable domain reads GAGVSQSPRYKVTKRGQDVTLRCDPISSHATLYWYQQALGQGPEFLTYFNYEAQPDKSGLPSDRFSAERPEGSISTLTIQRTEQRDSAMYRCASSPQDRSTDTQYFGPGTRLTVL.

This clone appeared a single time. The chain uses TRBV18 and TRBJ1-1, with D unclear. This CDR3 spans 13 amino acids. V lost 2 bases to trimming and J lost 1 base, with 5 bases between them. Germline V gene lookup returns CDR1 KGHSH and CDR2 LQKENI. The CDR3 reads CASSPKQNTEAFF. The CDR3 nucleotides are TGTGCCAGCTCACCAAAACAGAACACTGAAGCTTTCTTT.

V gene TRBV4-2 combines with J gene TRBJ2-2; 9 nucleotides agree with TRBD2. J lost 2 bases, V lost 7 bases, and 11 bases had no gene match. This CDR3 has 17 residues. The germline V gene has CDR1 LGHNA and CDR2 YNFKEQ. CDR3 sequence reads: CASTPLAGSDNTGELFF. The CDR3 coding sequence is TGTGCCAGCACCCCCCTAGCGGGAAGCGATAACACCGGGGAGCTGTTTTTT.

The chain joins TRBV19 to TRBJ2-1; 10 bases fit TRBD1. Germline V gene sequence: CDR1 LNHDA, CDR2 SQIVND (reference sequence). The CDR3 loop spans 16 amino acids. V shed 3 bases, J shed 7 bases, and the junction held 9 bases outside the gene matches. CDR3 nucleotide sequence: TGTGCCAGTAGTATTGTGGGGACAGGGGCCCAAAATGAGCAGTTCTTC. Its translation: CASSIVGTGAQNEQFF. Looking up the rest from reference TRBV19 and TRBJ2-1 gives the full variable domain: DGGITQSPKYLFRKEGQNVTLSCEQNLNHDAMYWYRQDPGQGLRLIYYSQIVNDFQKGDIAEGYSVSREKKESFPLTVTSAQKNPTAFYLCASSIVGTGAQNEQFFGPGTRLTVL.

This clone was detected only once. The CDR3 spells CASSLDSRTDTQYF. The DNA of the CDR3 is TGTGCCAGCAGCCTGGACAGTCGGACAGATACGCAGTATTTT. The chain uses TRBV7-9 and TRBJ2-3; D perhaps matches TRBD1 (6 bases). CDR3 length: 14 residues. Germline CDR1 SEHNR, CDR2 FQNEAQ (reference sequence). V lost 5 bases to trimming and J lost 3 bases, with 12 bases between them.

CDR3 sequence reads: CASSPGIGQETQYF. CDR3 DNA sequence: TGTGCCAGCAGCCCAGGGATAGGGCAAGAGACCCAGTACTTC. The chain carries TRBV9 and TRBJ2-5, with D tentatively TRBD1 (5 bases). CDR3 size: 14 residues. V was clipped by 4 bases and J by 2 bases, with 12 bases between them. The germline V gene has CDR1 SGDLS and CDR2 YYNGEE.

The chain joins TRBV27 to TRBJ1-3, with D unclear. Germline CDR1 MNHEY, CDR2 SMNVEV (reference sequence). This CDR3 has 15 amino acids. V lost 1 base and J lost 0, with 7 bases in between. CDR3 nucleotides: TGTGCCAGCAGTTTATTAGGGAGCTCTGGAAACACCATATATTTT. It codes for CASSLLGSSGNTIYF.

The CDR3 DNA is TGCGCCAGCAGCCCGATACTAGCGGAATCCTACAATGAGCAGTTCTTC. It specifies CASSPILAESYNEQFF. The chain combines TRBV5-1 with TRBJ2-1; 8 bases map to TRBD2. Germline CDR1 reads SGHRS; CDR2 reads YFSETQ. This CDR3 comprises 16 residues. The V gene end was trimmed by 4 bases and the J gene end by 1 base; junction bases not matched to a gene: 7.

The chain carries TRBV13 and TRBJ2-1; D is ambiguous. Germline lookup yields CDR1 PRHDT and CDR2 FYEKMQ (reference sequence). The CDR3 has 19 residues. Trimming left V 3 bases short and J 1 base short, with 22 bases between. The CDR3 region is CASSFRTAGLRWSYNEQFF. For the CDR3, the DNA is TGTGCCAGCAGCTTTAGGACCGCAGGTCTCCGTTGGTCCTACAATGAGCAGTTCTTC.

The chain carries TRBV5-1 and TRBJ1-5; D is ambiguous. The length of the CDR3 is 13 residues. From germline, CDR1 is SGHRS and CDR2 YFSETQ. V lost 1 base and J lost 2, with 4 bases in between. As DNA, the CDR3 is TGCGCCAGCAGCTTGACAGGCAATCAGCCCCAGCATTTT. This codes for CASSLTGNQPQHF.

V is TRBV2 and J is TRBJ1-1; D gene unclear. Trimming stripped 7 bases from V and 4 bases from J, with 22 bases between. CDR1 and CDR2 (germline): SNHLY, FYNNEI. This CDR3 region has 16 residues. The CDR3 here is CASIATLGNRGTEAFF. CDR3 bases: TGTGCCAGCATTGCGACTCTAGGGAACCGGGGCACTGAAGCTTTCTTT.

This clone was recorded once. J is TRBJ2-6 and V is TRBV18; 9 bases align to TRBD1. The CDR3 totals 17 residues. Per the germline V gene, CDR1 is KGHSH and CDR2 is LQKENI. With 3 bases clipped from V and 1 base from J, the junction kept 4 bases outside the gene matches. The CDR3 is CASSPGTGRSGANVLTF. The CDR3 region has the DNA TGTGCCAGCTCACCGGGGACAGGGCGATCTGGGGCCAACGTCCTGACTTTC.

As DNA, the CDR3 is TGTGCCAGCAGCCCTGGGGCTGGGACAGGCCCCTACGAGCAGTACTTC. Protein sequence: CASSPGAGTGPYEQYF. This chain connects TRBV9 to TRBJ2-7, with 8 positions matching TRBD1. Germline lookup yields CDR1 SGDLS and CDR2 YYNGEE. V gave up 4 bases and J gave up 2 bases; unmatched junction bases: 11. This CDR3 contains 16 residues. The full variable domain, in which reference TRBV9 and TRBJ2-7 provide the parts outside the CDR3, is DSGVTQTPKHLITATGQRVTLRCSPRSGDLSVYWYQQSLDQGLQFLIQYYNGEERAKGNILERFSAQQFPDLHSELNLSSLELGDSALYFCASSPGAGTGPYEQYFGPGTRLTVT.

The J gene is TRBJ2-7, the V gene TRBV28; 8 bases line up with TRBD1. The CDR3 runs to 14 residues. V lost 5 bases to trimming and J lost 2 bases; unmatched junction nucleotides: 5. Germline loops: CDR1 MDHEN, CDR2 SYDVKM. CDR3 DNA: TGTGCCAGCAGTATCGGACAGGGTCCCTACGAGCAGTACTTC. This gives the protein CASSIGQGPYEQYF.

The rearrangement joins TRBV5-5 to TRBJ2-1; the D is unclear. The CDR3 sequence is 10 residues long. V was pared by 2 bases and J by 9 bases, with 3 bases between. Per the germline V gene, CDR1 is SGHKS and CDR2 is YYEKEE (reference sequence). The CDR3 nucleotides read TGTGCCAGCAGCTTCGGTGAGCAGTTCTTC. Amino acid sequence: CASSFGEQFF.

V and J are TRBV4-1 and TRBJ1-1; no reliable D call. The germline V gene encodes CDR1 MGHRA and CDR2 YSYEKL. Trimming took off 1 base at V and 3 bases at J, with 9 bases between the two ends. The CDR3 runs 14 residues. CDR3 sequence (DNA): TGCGCCAGCAGCCAAGCGGGCCTAGACACTGAAGCTTTCTTT. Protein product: CASSQAGLDTEAFF.

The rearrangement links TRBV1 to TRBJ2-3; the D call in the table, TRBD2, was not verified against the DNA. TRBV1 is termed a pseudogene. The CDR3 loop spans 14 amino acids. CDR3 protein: CTSSRGEKADTQYF. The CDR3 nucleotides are TGCACCAGCAGCCGTGGGGAGAAAGCAGATACGCAGTATTTT.

CDR3: CASSLAGVEYNEQFF. As DNA, the CDR3 is TGTGCCAGCAGCTTAGCGGGAGTTGAGTACAATGAGCAGTTCTTC. This chain links TRBV7-3 with TRBJ2-1; 7 bases fit TRBD2. There are 15 residues in the CDR3. Germline CDR1 and CDR2: SGHTA and FQGTGA. J was trimmed by 4 bases and V by 2 bases; bases with no gene match: 5.

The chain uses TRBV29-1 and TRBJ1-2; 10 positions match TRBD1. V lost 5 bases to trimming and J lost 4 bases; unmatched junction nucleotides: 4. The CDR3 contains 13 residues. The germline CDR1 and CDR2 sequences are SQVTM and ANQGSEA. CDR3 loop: CSVRTGGTYGYTF. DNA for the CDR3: TGCAGCGTTCGGACAGGGGGAACCTATGGCTACACCTTC.

CDR3 nucleotide sequence: TGTGCCAGCGCCGCTGGTGTAACTAATGAAAAACTGTTTTTT. This sequence encodes CASAAGVTNEKLFF. V gene TRBV18 combines with J gene TRBJ1-4; D call uncertain. The V gene lost 8 bases and the J gene lost 1 base, with 11 bases spanning the gap. Per the germline V gene, CDR1 is KGHSH and CDR2 is LQKENI. The CDR3 is 14 residues long.

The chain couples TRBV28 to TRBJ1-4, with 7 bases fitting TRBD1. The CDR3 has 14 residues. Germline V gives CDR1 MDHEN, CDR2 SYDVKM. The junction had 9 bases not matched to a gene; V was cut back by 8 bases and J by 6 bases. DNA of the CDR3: TGTGCCAGCGATTCGGCAGGGGGGGATGAAAAACTGTTTTTT. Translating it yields CASDSAGGDEKLFF.

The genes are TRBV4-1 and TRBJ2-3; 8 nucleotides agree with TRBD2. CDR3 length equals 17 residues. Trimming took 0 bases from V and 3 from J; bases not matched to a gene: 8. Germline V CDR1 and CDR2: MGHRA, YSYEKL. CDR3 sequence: CASSQEKSGRLTDTQYF. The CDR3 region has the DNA TGCGCCAGCAGCCAAGAGAAGAGCGGGAGATTGACAGATACGCAGTATTTT.

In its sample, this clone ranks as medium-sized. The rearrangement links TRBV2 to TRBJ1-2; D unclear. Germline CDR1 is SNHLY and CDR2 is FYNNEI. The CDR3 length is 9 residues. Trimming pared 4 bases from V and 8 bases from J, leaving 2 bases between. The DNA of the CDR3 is TGTGCCAGCAGTGTAGGCTACACCTTC. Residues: CASSVGYTF.

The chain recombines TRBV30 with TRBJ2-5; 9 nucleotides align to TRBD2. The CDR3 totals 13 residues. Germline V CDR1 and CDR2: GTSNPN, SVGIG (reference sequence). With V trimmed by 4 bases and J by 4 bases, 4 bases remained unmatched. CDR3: CAWKWTSVETQYF. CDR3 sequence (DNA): TGTGCCTGGAAATGGACTAGCGTAGAGACCCAGTACTTC.

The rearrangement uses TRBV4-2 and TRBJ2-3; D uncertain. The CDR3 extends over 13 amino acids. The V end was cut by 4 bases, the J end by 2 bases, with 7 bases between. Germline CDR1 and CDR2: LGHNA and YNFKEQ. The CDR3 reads CASSLLDTDTQYF. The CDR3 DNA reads TGTGCCAGCAGCCTGCTTGACACAGATACGCAGTATTTT.

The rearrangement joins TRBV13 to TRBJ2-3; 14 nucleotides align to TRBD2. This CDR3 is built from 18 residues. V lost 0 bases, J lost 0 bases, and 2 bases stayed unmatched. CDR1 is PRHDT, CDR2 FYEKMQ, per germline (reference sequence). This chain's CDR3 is CASSLGTSGRASTDTQYF. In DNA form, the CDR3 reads TGTGCCAGCAGCTTAGGGACTAGCGGGAGGGCTAGCACAGATACGCAGTATTTT. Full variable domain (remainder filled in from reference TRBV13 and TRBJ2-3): AAGVIQSPRHLIKEKRETATLKCYPIPRHDTVYWYQQGPGQDPQFLISFYEKMQSDKGSIPDRFSAQQFSDYHSELNMSSLELGDSALYFCASSLGTSGRASTDTQYFGPGTRLTVL.